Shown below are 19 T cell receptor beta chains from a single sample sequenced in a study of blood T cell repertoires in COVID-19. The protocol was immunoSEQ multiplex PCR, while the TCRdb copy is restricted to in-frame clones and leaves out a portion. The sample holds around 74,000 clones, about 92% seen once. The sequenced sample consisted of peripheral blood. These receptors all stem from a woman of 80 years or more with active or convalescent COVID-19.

The CDR3 nucleotides read TGTGCCAGCAGCTTAACGGGGAGGGGCCTCTACTATAGCAATCAGCCCCAGCATTTT. Translated, it gives CASSLTGRGLYYSNQPQHF. The chain employs TRBV7-8 and TRBJ1-5, with a tentative D call TRBD1 (5 bases). This CDR3 has 19 residues. Germline-derived CDR1 and CDR2 are SGHVS and FQNEAQ. The V gene lost 2 bases and the J gene lost 0 bases, with 20 bases spanning the gap.

CDR3 protein: CASIADRDLNSPLHF. The CDR3 DNA sequence: TGTGCCAGCATAGCGGACAGGGACCTTAATTCACCCCTCCACTTT. The chain couples TRBV28 to TRBJ1-6; 8 bases fit TRBD1. Germline lookup yields CDR1 MDHEN and CDR2 SYDVKM. This CDR3 region has 15 residues. V shed 7 bases, J shed 6 bases, and the junction held 8 bases outside the gene matches.

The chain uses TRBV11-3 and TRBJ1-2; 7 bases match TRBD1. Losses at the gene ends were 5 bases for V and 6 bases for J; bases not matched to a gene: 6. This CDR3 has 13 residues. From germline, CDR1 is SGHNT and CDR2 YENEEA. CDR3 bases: TGTGCCAGCAGCCAATCAAGGGGGCATGGCTACACCTTC. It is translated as CASSQSRGHGYTF. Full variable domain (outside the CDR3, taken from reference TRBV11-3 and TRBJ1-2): EAGVVQSPRYKIIEKKQPVAFWCNPISGHNTLYWYLQNLGQGPELLIRYENEEAVDDSQLPKDRFSAERLKGVDSTLKIQPAELGDSAVYLCASSQSRGHGYTFGSGTRLTVV.

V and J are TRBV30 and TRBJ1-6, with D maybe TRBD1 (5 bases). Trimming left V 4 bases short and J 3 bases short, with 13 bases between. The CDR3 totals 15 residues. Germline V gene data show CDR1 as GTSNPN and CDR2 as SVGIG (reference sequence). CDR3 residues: CAWNRLGLYNSPLHF. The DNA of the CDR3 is TGTGCCTGGAATCGACTGGGGCTCTATAATTCACCCCTCCACTTT.

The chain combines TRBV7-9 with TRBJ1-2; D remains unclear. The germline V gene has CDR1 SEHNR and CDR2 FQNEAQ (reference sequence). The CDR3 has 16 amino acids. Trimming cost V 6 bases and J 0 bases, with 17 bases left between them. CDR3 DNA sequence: TGTGCCAGCAGTTTCGGGGTGGCGCATACTAACTATGGCTACACCTTC. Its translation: CASSFGVAHTNYGYTF. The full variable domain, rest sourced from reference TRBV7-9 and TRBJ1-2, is DTGVSQNPRHKITKRGQNVTFRCDPISEHNRLYWYRQTLGQGPEFLTYFQNEAQLEKSRLLSDRFSAERPKGSFSTLEIQRTEQGDSAMYLCASSFGVAHTNYGYTFGSGTRLTVV.

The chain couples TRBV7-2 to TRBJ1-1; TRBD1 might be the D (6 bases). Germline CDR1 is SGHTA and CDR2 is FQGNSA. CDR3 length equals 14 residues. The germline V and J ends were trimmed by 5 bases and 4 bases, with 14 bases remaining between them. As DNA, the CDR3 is TGTGCCAGCAGCCTGGCAGGGGAGACCACTGAAGCTTTCTTT. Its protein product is CASSLAGETTEAFF.

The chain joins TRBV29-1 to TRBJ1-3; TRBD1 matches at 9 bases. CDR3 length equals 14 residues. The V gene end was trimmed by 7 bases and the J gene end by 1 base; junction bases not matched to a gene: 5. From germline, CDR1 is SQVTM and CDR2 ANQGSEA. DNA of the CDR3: TGCAGCGCGGGACAGGGTCTATCTGGAAACACCATATATTTT. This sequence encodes CSAGQGLSGNTIYF.

The CDR3 DNA reads TGCAGCGCTTTGAGGGCCACTGAAGCTTTCTTT. Translating it yields CSALRATEAFF. The chain links TRBV20-1 to TRBJ1-1; no definite D call. Per germline, CDR1 DFQATT and CDR2 SNEGSKA (reference sequence). The CDR3 has 11 amino acids.

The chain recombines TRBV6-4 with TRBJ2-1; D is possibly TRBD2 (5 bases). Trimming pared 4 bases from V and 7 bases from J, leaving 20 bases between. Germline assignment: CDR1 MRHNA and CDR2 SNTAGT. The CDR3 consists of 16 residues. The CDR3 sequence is CASSGLLSTSINEQFF. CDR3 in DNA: TGTGCCAGCAGTGGCCTCTTAAGTACTAGTATTAATGAGCAGTTCTTC.

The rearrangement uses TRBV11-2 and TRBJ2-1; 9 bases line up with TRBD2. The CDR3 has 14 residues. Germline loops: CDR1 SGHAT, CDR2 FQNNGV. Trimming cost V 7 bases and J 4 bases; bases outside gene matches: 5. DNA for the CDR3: TGTGCCAGCACCTGGACTAGCGCATACAATGAGCAGTTCTTC. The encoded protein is CASTWTSAYNEQFF.

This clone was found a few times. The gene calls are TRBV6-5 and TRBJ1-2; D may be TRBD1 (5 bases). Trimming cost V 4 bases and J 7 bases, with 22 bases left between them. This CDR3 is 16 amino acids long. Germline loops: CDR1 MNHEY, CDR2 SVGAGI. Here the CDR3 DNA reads TGTGCCAGCAGTTCCACTTTTTCCCAGGGCGGGGGTGGCTACACCTTC. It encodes CASSSTFSQGGGGYTF.

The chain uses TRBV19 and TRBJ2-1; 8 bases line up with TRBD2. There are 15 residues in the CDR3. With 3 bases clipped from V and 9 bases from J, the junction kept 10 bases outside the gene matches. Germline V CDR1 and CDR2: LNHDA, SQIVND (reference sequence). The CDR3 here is CASSITSGSKGEQFF. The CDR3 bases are TGTGCCAGTAGTATTACTAGCGGTTCCAAAGGTGAGCAGTTCTTC.

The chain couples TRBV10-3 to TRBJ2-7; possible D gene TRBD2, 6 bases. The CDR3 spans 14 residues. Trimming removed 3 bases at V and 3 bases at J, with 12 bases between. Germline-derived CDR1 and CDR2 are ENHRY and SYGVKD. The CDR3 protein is CAISEVHGGYEQYF. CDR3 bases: TGTGCCATCAGTGAAGTCCACGGGGGCTACGAGCAGTACTTC.

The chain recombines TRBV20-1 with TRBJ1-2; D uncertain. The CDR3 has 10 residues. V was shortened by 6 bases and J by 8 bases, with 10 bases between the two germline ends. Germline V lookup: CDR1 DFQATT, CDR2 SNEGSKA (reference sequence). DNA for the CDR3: TGCAGTGCCATACCGGAGGGCTACACCTTC. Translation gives CSAIPEGYTF.

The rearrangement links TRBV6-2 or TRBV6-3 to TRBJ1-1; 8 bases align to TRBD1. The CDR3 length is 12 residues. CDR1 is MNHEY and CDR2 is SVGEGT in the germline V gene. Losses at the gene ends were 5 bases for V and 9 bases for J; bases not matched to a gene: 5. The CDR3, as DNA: TGTGCCAGCAGTCTTGGACAGGGCCAAGCTTTCTTT. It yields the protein CASSLGQGQAFF.

The CDR3 loop reads CASSQGIGGNTIYF. Here the CDR3 DNA reads TGTGCCAGTTCCCAGGGTATCGGCGGAAACACCATATATTTT. The rearrangement uses TRBV19 and TRBJ1-3; tentative D call: TRBD1 (5 bases). The CDR3 contains 14 residues. Trimming took off 8 bases at V and 4 bases at J, with 15 bases between the two ends. Germline V CDR1 and CDR2: LNHDA, SQIVND (reference sequence).

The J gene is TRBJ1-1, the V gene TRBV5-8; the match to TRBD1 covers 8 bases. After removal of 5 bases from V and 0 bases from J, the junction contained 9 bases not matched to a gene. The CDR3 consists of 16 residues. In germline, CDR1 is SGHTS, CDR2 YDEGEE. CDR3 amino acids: CASSSPWTGLNTEAFF. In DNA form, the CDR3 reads TGTGCCAGCAGTTCGCCCTGGACAGGGTTGAACACTGAAGCTTTCTTT.

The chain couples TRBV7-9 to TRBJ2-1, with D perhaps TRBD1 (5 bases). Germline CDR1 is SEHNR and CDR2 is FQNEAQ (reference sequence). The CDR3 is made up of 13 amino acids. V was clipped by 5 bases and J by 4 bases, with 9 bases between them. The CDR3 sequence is CASSQDRYNEQFF. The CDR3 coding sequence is TGTGCCAGCAGCCAAGACAGATACAATGAGCAGTTCTTC.

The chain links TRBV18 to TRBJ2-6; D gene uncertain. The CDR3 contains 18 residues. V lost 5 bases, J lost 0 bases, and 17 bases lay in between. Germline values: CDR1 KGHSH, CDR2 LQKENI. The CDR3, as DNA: TGTGCCAGCTCAACACGCTCTTTTTGGCCCTCTGGGGCCAACGTCCTGACTTTC. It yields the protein CASSTRSFWPSGANVLTF.